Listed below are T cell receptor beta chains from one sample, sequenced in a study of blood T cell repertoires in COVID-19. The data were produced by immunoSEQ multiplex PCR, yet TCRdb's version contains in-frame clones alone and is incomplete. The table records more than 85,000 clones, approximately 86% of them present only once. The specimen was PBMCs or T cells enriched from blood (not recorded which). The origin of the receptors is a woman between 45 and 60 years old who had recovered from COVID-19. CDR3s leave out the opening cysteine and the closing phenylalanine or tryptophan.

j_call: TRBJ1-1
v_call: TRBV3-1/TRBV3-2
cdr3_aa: ASRDDSVNTEAF

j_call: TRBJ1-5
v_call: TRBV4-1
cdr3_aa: ASSQTRELGNQPQH

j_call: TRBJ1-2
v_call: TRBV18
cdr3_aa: ASSPKNDDRGFRGYT

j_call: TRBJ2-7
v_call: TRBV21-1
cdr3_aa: ASSKGEGSSYEQY

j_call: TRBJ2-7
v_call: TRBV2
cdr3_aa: ASSRDSTYEQY

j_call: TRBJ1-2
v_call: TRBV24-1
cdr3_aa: ATSDTRATGYT

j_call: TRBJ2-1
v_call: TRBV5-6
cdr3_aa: ASSLIVLAGGVEQF

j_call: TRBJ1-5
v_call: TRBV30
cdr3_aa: AWSSGLLNQPQH

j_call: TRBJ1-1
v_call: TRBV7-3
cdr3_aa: ASSPQGGGAEAF

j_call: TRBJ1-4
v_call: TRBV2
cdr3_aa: ASSRALGGSKILF

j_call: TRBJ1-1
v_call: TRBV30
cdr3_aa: ARQVENTEAF

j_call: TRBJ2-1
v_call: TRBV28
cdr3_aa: ASSPSDRAGEQF

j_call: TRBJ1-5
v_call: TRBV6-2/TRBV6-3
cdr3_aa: ASSYSPSGRDSNQPQH

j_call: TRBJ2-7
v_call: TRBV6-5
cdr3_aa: ATSGLPSYEQY

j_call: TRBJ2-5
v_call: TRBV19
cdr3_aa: ASSIRASGSSVRETQY

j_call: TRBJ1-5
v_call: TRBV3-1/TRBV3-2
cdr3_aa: ASSQGGGVNQPQH

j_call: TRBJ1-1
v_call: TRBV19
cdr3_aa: ASSKTPQRPEAF

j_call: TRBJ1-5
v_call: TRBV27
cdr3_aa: ASSLTRDQPQH

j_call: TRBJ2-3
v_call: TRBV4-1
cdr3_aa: ASRDIAGAAGTQY

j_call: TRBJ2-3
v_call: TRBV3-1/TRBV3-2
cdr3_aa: ASSLRKGQTGLTPDTQY

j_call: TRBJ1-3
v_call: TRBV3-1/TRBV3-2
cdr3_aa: AAGLPGNTIY